This TCR beta chain came from a study of T cells in Graves' hyperthyroidism and ophthalmopathy. CDR1 SGHNT and CDR2 YYREEE come from the germline V gene (reference sequence). V lost 1 base to trimming and J lost 7 bases, with 13 bases between them. This CDR3 region has 14 residues. Researchers amplified the TCR beta CDR3 regions from RNA transcripts. Researchers ran a first-round RT-PCR on the TCR CDR3 using the HTBI primer set. Each CDR3 protein gets one entry after TCRdb re-called the multiplex PCR reads with MiXCR. The repertoire holds almost 600,000 distinct CDR3 sequences, 11% to 15% seen once, with 5.8% in the top ten.

Sequenced material: blood. The receptor was derived from a woman in her twenties or thirties with Graves' hyperthyroidism that later progressed to Graves' ophthalmopathy. The rearrangement joins TRBV5-4 to TRBJ2-3, with a weak D call TRBD1 (6 bases). CDR3 loop: CASSLKGVRNTQYF. Written as DNA, the CDR3 is TGTGCCAGCAGCTTGAAGGGGGTCAGGAATACGCAGTATTTT.